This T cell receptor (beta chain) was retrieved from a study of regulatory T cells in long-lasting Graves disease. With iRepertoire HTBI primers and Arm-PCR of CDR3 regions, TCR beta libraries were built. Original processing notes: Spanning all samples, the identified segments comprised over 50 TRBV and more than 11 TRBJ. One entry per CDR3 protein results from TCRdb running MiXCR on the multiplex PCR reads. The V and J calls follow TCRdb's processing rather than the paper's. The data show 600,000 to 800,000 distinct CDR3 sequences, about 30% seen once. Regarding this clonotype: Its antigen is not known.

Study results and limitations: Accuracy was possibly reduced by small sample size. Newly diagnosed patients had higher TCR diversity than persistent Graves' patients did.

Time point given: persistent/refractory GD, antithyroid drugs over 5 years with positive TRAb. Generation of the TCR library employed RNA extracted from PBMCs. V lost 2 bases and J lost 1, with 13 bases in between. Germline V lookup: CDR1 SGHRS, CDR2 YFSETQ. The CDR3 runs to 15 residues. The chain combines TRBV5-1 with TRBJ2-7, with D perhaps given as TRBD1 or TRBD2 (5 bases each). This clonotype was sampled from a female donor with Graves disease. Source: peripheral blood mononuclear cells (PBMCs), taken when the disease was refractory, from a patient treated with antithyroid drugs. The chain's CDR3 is CASSFLRGGSYEQYF. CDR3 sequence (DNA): TGCGCCAGCAGCTTCCTGAGGGGTGGGTCCTACGAGCAGTACTTC.